This paragraph covers one TCR beta chain sequence. Its target antigen remains unknown. No base quality information exists; no much larger clone differs at one position. The library was generated by the immunoSEQ multiplex PCR assay. For the multiplex PCR, a mixture combining 60 forward primers for TCR Vbeta segments and 13 reverse primers for TCR Jbeta segments was used. A multiplex PCR assay on genomic DNA amplified the CDR3 region of rearranged TCR beta genes. The Illumina HiSeq System was used to sequence the amplified TCR beta libraries as 87-base-pair reads. The original pipeline was this. Across the roughly 640 repertoires, a later analysis counted approximately 83 million unique TCR beta chains, 8.5 million to 12 million of which were shared by at least two donors. Raw reads were error-corrected and collapsed into unique sequences by a nearest-neighbor algorithm in which closely related sequences were merged to remove PCR and sequencing errors. CDR3 sequences were aligned to IMGT reference sequences to assign V, D and J gene segments. For a sequence to be retained, a match of at least six nucleotides to both a V gene segment and a J gene segment was required. A rearrangement was called productive if the CDR3 had no stop codons and remained in frame with V and J, and every other rearrangement was called non-productive. CDR3 was defined by IMGT convention, running from the second conserved V-encoded cysteine to the conserved J-encoded phenylalanine. The earlier analysis of some 600 of the donors excluded sequences that lacked an unambiguous match to a single V gene segment. In an earlier analysis of approximately 590 of the donors, a V segment was called functional when productive rearrangements were above 56.7%, and segregating when the standard deviation between donors exceeded 5%. A statistical classification framework was developed to diagnose cytomegalovirus status using the catalog of TCR beta chain sequences. A later analysis assigned V and J genes by comparing TCR nucleotide sequences with IMGT/GENE-DB human TR gene sequences. A later analysis assigned CDR3 sequences and most-parsimonious VDJ recombination scenarios with the TCRdist pipeline. A later analysis defined each TCR beta chain by its CDR3 amino acid sequence plus V-gene family, and excluded reads lacking a unique V-gene family. In a later analysis, 450 to 600 highly shared, low-generation-probability nucleotide sequences were removed to address suspected cross-contamination and a sequencing artifact. In a later analysis, a clonal expansion index was calculated for each public chain from normalized within-repertoire ranks of inferred template counts. Generation probabilities in a later analysis came from a VDJ recombination model fitted to out-of-frame rearrangements, and those results were checked against IGoR. Hypergeometric tests were used in a later analysis to score TCR-TCR, TCR-HLA and TCR-CMV co-occurrence, with a repertoire-size bias correction applied to the TCR pairs. In a later analysis, false discovery rates were estimated by permuting HLA or CMV assignments 20 times. In a later analysis, co-occurring TCRs were grouped using DBSCAN, and TCRdist sequence similarity was added for clustering within HLA-allele-positive subsets. Repertoires with fewer than 30,000 or more than 120,000 public chains were left out of co-occurrence clustering, as were a handful of repertoires with anomalous nucleotide sharing. TCRdb took over this immuneACCESS table, retaining in-frame rearrangements with V and J assigned. Such tables are incomplete; in checked studies, under half of the missing clones stem from an unresolved V gene, and the remainder is unexplained. V and J calls and clone size are copied from that table; D and trimming were computed from the DNA. This sample holds roughly 100,000 clones; around three quarters were observed only once. The top ten clonotypes cover roughly 4.9% of the sample.

The germline V gene specifies KGHSH as CDR1 and LQKENI as CDR2. Unmatched junction bases come to 11, with V trimmed by 5 bases and J by 5 bases. The CDR3 runs 15 amino acids, cysteine and phenylalanine included. The read is trimmed to its CDR3 DNA, 45 bases read in frame from base 1. This sample was included in a study of cytomegalovirus exposure and HLA in healthy donors (dated by TCRdb to the late 2010s). About the investigation overall: According to an earlier analysis of 550 to 700 of the donors, 200 million or so T cells yielded over 100 million unique TCR beta sequences and about 300 Gb of sequence data. Genome-wide SNP genotypes for about three fifths of the roughly 700 donors were used in a later genetic analysis, which treated that subset as a discovery cohort. In an earlier analysis of more than 550 of the donors, high-throughput TCR beta sequencing was used to judge whether each TCR beta V gene segment behaved as functional or pseudogenic. A handful of DR-DQ haplotypes were treated as single units for association and clustering because of strong linkage in the cohort. A later analysis re-examined previously published TCR beta repertoires from roughly 720 donors and added high-resolution HLA genotyping to investigate patterns of TCR occurrence. Of the roughly 390 genotyped donors, 80% to 90% were placed in the genetic ancestry cluster associated with self-reported Caucasian donors. Donor age, sex, ethnicity and CMV serostatus were compiled together with the repertoire data. Rather than using new phenotypic data, the later analysis identified candidate immune exposures from TCR beta sequences and from how often those sequences occurred across donors. To predict cytomegalovirus infection status, the study combined high-throughput TCR immunosequencing, statistical association of individual TCRs with disease status, and machine learning. A separate validation cohort of roughly 110 different subjects was used in addition to the roughly 700-subject first cohort. The study used immunosequencing to profile the T cell repertoires of under 700 subjects and linked those repertoires to cytomegalovirus serostatus. Class I and class II HLA loci were covered by the typing at four-digit resolution. The study was designed to test whether signatures of past pathogen exposure could be identified by cataloging public T cell receptors. Approximately 300 gigabases of sequencing data and around 90 million unique TCR sequences made up an early release that covered around 640 HLA-typed donors. Typing coverage differed by locus: A, B, C, DRB1 and DQB1 were typed in roughly 620-640 donors, DQA1 in about 500, DPA1 in around 610, and DPB1 in 472. All discovery cohort repertoires had been generated using a single sequencing platform. Among 300 to 500 genotyped donors of the cohort, an average of around 250,000 unique TCR beta nucleotide sequences was sequenced per donor, of which approximately 19% were non-productive. The paper's findings and limits, for the study overall: A later analysis found that most CMV-associated TCR beta chains appeared HLA-restricted, with HLA associations seemingly driven largely by CMV exposure. A later analysis reported that several top co-occurrence clusters appeared linked to parvovirus B19, influenza, CMV and Epstein-Barr virus. In vitro tests confirmed that a few of the cytomegalovirus-associated TCR beta chains recognize cytomegalovirus antigens. Roughly uniform sequencing depth across donors was assumed in presence/absence analyses, although this assumption may not hold. Because some donors lacked HLA typing at each locus, the association tests relied only on the typed subset. A later analysis associated about 16,000 TCR beta sequences with specific HLA alleles at a false discovery rate of 0.05. Because counts were too low, roughly 17 rarely observed V segments, including chromosome 9 orphons, were left out of the earlier analysis of 500 to 650 of the donors. It was suggested by the authors that the approach could potentially be generalized to other disease states and immunological phenotypes. In a later genetic analysis, fewer N-insertions in productive TCRs were reported among donors in an Asian-associated ancestry cluster than the roughly 670-donor mean. The study listed 164 TCR beta chains as associated with cytomegalovirus. In both the original and validation cohorts, the classifier was reported to diagnose cytomegalovirus status with high specificity and sensitivity. A further reported finding was that TCR beta sequences accurately predicted the HLA-A and HLA-B alleles for most subjects in the first cohort. A cluster of highly shared sequence variants was judged likely to represent a technical artifact of the sequencing pipeline. When HLA alleles, especially DR and DQ, strongly co-occurred, attributing TCR associations to individual alleles was difficult. Linkage disequilibrium might explain the correlated functional status among segregating V segments, but an unknown experimental factor could not be ruled out. A later analysis found that HLA-associated TCR beta chains were more clonally expanded and had lower generation probabilities than equally common non-associated chains. CMV serostatus was the only immune exposure information available for the cohort. V-gene and J-gene trimming of TCR beta chains was associated with a missense DCLRE1C variant in a later genetic analysis, and the association was replicated in an independent cohort. This cohort had only TCR beta chains sequenced, and the lack of alpha or paired-chain data limited which features could be detected. In an earlier analysis of some 500 of the donors, most TCR beta V segments appeared in productive rearrangements about 90% or about 30% of the time, broadly matching IMGT annotations. While some public TCRs were present in many individuals, most TCR sequences turned up only very rarely across donors. Because the 87-base-pair reads could not distinguish some IMGT-functional V segments, including TRBV6-2 and TRBV6-3, those segments were excluded. According to a later analysis, TCR association rates differed among HLA loci, with DRB1 alleles showing the most associated TCRs and HLA-C alleles showing the fewest.

The cohort consisted of fewer than 700 healthy bone marrow donors. At the time of sampling, every cohort member was nominally healthy, though immune exposures that went unrecorded were likely present. The donor was CMV seropositive and belonged to the group of 250 to 300 seropositive cohort members. Every donor gave a peripheral blood sample, and the peripheral blood mononuclear cells from that sample were used for TCR beta sequencing. The Qiagen DNeasy Blood Extraction Kit was used to extract genomic DNA from the blood cell samples. The source of this sequence is a female donor in good health and CMV-seropositive. The chain couples TRBV18 to TRBJ1-2; 7 bases in the junction line up with TRBD1. Sequencing used PBMCs. The DNA sequence is given as TGTGCCAGCTCAGCTAACCGGGACAGAACGTATGGCTACACCTTC. Its product reads: CASSANRDRTYGYTF. Full variable domain (CDR3 extended with the reference TRBV18 and TRBJ1-2 proteins): NAGVMQNPRHLVRRRGQEARLRCSPMKGHSHVYWYRQLPEEGLKFMVYLQKENIIDESGMPKERFSAEFPKEGPSILRIQQVVRGDSAAYFCASSANRDRTYGYTFGSGTRLTVV.